This entry lists 17 T cell receptor beta chains sequenced from one sample in a study of beta chain features in type 1 diabetes (dated 2018 in TCRdb). The paper as a whole reports these results and caveats: A moderate but significant shortening of TCRB CDR3 length was observed in type 1 diabetes patients in all four CD4+ subsets.

Receptor amplification or capture employed the immunoSEQ multiplex PCR assay. All of the isolated RNA was reverse transcribed with the High Capacity cDNA Reverse Transcription Kit, so expressed TCRB transcripts were sequenced. Drawn from immuneACCESS, this table holds only the in-frame rearrangements with V and J called that TCRdb kept. Clones are partly lost; checked studies trace under half to an unresolved V gene and leave the rest unexplained. The sample profile shows around 710,000 clones; about an eighth of them were found once. 0.095% to 0.15% of the sample lies in the top ten. These receptors have no known antigen. Sequenced sample: naive CD4+ T cells from blood. The cell subset or site label on this specimen signifies: true naive CD4+ T cells. Receptors originate from a man aged 30 to 39 with type 1 diabetes.

V usage is TRBV5-1 and J usage is TRBJ1-2; D call uncertain. Germline CDR1 and CDR2: SGHRS and YFSETQ. V gave up 0 bases and J gave up 3 bases, with 9 bases separating them. The CDR3 spans 14 residues. In DNA, the CDR3 is TGCGCCAGCAGCTTGGAAGGGCTGGACTATGGCTACACCTTC. Translation: CASSLEGLDYGYTF. The variable domain in full, completed from reference TRBV5-1 and TRBJ1-2, reads KAGVTQTPRYLIKTRGQQVTLSCSPISGHRSVSWYQQTPGQGLQFLFEYFSETQRNKGNFPGRFSGRQFSNSRSEMNVSTLELGDSALYLCASSLEGLDYGYTFGSGTRLTVV.

This clone was seen a handful of times. The genes are TRBV13 and TRBJ1-6; no reliable D call. There are 13 residues in the CDR3. Between the trimmed V and J ends, which lost 5 bases and 5 bases, there was a span of 7 bases. Per the germline V gene, CDR1 is PRHDT and CDR2 is FYEKMQ (reference sequence). The CDR3 DNA follows: TGTGCCAGCAGCGCCCGGCATAATTCACCCCTCCACTTT. It encodes CASSARHNSPLHF. The full variable domain, its missing parts supplied by reference TRBV13 and TRBJ1-6, is AAGVIQSPRHLIKEKRETATLKCYPIPRHDTVYWYQQGPGQDPQFLISFYEKMQSDKGSIPDRFSAQQFSDYHSELNMSSLELGDSALYFCASSARHNSPLHFGNGTRLTVT.

J is TRBJ2-5 and V is TRBV5-4, with D tentatively TRBD2 (5 bases). Germline V gene lookup returns CDR1 SGHNT and CDR2 YYREEE (reference sequence). This CDR3 spans 17 amino acids. V lost 0 bases and J 4 bases, leaving 19 bases between the germline ends. The CDR3 spells CASSLAVRSGIGETQYF. In DNA form, the CDR3 reads TGTGCCAGCAGCTTGGCGGTTCGGTCGGGGATTGGAGAGACCCAGTACTTC.

Only a few counts were recorded for this clone. V gene TRBV7-8 combines with J gene TRBJ1-5; TRBD1 aligns across 7 bases. This CDR3 region has 17 residues. The J segment lost 4 bases and the V segment lost 4 bases, leaving 13 bases of the junction unmatched. Germline V lookup: CDR1 SGHVS, CDR2 FQNEAQ. The CDR3 spells CASSSSRQGSGNQPQHF. As DNA, the CDR3 is TGTGCCAGCAGCTCGTCCCGACAGGGCAGTGGGAATCAGCCCCAGCATTTT.

This sequence joins TRBV4-2 and TRBJ1-6; D is possibly TRBD1 (6 bases). The CDR3 is 19 amino acids. The germline V gene has CDR1 LGHNA and CDR2 YNFKEQ. V lost 0 bases and J 0 bases, leaving 15 bases between the germline ends. This chain's CDR3 is CASSQDPEGGSSYNSPLHF. The CDR3 DNA sequence: TGTGCCAGCAGCCAAGATCCGGAGGGGGGAAGCTCCTATAATTCACCCCTCCACTTT.

The V call is TRBV5-6, the J call TRBJ2-2; D is ambiguous. V gave up 1 base and J gave up 6 bases, with 10 bases separating them. The CDR3 totals 14 residues. Germline V CDR1 and CDR2: SGHDT, YYEEEE. The CDR3 coding sequence is TGTGCCAGCAGCTTGATAGGGATCGCCGGGGAGCTGTTTTTT. It codes for CASSLIGIAGELFF.

V usage is TRBV9 and J usage is TRBJ1-4; D is perhaps TRBD1 (5 bases). CDR1 and CDR2 (germline): SGDLS, YYNGEE. V lost 4 bases and J lost 12, with 19 bases in between. The CDR3 extends over 14 amino acids. CDR3 residues: CASSPTGRVVELFF. The CDR3 coding sequence is TGTGCCAGCAGCCCCACAGGCCGGGTTGTGGAACTGTTTTTT.

The CDR3 DNA reads as TGCAGCGTTGTCGGACAGGACCGTGAAAAACTGTTTTTT. Its translation is CSVVGQDREKLFF. The rearrangement joins TRBV29-1 to TRBJ1-4; 7 bases map to TRBD1. Looked up from germline, CDR1 is SQVTM and CDR2 is ANQGSEA. The CDR3 covers 13 residues. V was clipped by 4 bases and J by 7 bases; unmatched bases: 6. Looking up the rest from reference TRBV29-1 and TRBJ1-4 gives the full variable domain: SAVISQKPSRDICQRGTSLTIQCQVDSQVTMMFWYRQQPGQSLTLIATANQGSEATYESGFVIDKFPISRPNLTFSTLTVSNMSPEDSSIYLCSVVGQDREKLFFGSGTQLSVL.

The chain recombines TRBV10-3 with TRBJ2-3; TRBD2 matches 8 bases. This CDR3 has 14 amino acids. V lost 7 bases to trimming and J lost 6 bases; unmatched junction nucleotides: 9. The germline V gene has CDR1 ENHRY and CDR2 SYGVKD. The CDR3 loop reads CAINNGGAADTQYF. In nucleotides, the CDR3 is TGTGCCATCAACAACGGGGGGGCGGCCGATACGCAGTATTTT.

This clone was found a few times. V gene TRBV7-2 combines with J gene TRBJ2-7, with 9 bases that match TRBD1. J was trimmed by 2 bases and V by 4 bases; bases with no gene match: 6. Germline CDR1 reads SGHTA; CDR2 reads FQGNSA. The CDR3 contains 15 residues. This chain's CDR3 is CASSSGQGLPYEQYF. The DNA of the CDR3 is TGTGCCAGCAGCTCCGGACAGGGGCTCCCCTACGAGCAGTACTTC.

The chain recombines TRBV14 with TRBJ2-6; no reliable D call. V lost 2 bases and J 1 base, leaving 9 bases between the germline ends. Germline CDR1 reads SGHDN; CDR2 reads FVKESK. This CDR3 has 16 residues. The CDR3 loop is CASSQLGTSGANVLTF. Here the CDR3 DNA reads TGTGCCAGCAGCCAACTGGGAACGTCTGGGGCCAACGTCCTGACTTTC.

V usage is TRBV27 and J usage is TRBJ2-1, with 9 bases identical to TRBD1. This CDR3 contains 15 residues. Trimming at V came to 0 bases and at J to 4 bases, leaving 1 base not matched to a gene. Germline V CDR1 and CDR2: MNHEY, SMNVEV (reference sequence). CDR3 nucleotides: TGTGCCAGCAGTTTATCGGGACAGGGATACAATGAGCAGTTCTTC. Amino acid sequence: CASSLSGQGYNEQFF.

V is TRBV2 and J is TRBJ2-1; perhaps TRBD1 as D (6 bases). This CDR3 has 14 residues. Trimming stripped 5 bases from V and 1 base from J, with 9 bases between. The germline V gene encodes CDR1 SNHLY and CDR2 FYNNEI. CDR3 in amino acids: CASSSQGSYNEQFF. The CDR3 nucleotides read TGTGCCAGCAGTTCTCAGGGGTCCTACAATGAGCAGTTCTTC.

The chain couples TRBV5-1 to TRBJ1-2; D is ambiguous. The CDR3 length is 12 residues. V lost 5 bases and J 4 bases, leaving 9 bases between the germline ends. The germline CDR1 and CDR2 sequences are SGHRS and YFSETQ. The CDR3 sequence: CASSGGSYGYTF. The DNA for the CDR3 is TGCGCCAGCAGTGGAGGGAGCTATGGCTACACCTTC.

This clone has a handful of counts. The chain carries TRBV29-1 and TRBJ2-4; D may be TRBD1 (8 bases). Germline lookup yields CDR1 SQVTM and CDR2 ANQGSEA. The CDR3 totals 12 residues. Trimming pared 7 bases from V and 8 bases from J, leaving 15 bases between. CDR3 sequence: CSARTGRDIQYF. For the CDR3, the DNA is TGCAGCGCCCGGACAGGGAGGGACATTCAGTACTTC.

This chain uses TRBV9 with TRBJ1-3; D is unresolved. Germline loops: CDR1 SGDLS, CDR2 YYNGEE. V lost 0 bases and J 8 bases, leaving 9 bases between the germline ends. The CDR3 spans 13 residues. The CDR3 protein is CASSVDKAHTIYF. The DNA for the CDR3 is TGTGCCAGCAGCGTAGATAAAGCCCACACCATATATTTT.

V and J are TRBV18 and TRBJ2-7, with D tentatively TRBD2 (5 bases). The CDR3 spans 13 residues. Germline V gene data show CDR1 as KGHSH and CDR2 as LQKENI. V was shortened by 2 bases and J by 2 bases, with 7 bases between the two germline ends. The CDR3 coding sequence is TGTGCCAGCTCACCAGGGGAGACCTACGAGCAGTACTTC. Translation: CASSPGETYEQYF. Based on the CDR3 plus reference TRBV18 and TRBJ2-7, the full variable domain is NAGVMQNPRHLVRRRGQEARLRCSPMKGHSHVYWYRQLPEEGLKFMVYLQKENIIDESGMPKERFSAEFPKEGPSILRIQQVVRGDSAAYFCASSPGETYEQYFGPGTRLTVT.